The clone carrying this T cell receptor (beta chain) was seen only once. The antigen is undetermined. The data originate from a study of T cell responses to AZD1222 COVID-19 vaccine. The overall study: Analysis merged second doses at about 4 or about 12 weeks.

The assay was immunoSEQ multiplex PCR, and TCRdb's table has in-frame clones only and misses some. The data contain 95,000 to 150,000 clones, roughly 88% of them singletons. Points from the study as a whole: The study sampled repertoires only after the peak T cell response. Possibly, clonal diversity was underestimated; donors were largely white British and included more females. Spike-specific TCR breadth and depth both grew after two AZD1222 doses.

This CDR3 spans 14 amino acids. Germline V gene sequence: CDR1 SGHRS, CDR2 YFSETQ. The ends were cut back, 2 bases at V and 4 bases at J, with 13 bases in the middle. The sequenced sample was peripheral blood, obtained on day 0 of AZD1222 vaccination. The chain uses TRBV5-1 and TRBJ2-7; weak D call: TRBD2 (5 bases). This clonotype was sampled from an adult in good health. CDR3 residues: CASSFRGVPYEQYF. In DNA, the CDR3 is TGCGCCAGCAGCTTTCGGGGAGTTCCGTACGAGCAGTACTTC.